Below, one TCR beta chain is given with its context. Antigen unknown. PCR amplification relied on 60 Vbeta primers (plus 13 Jbeta primers). Some clones are missing from TCRdb's copy, which holds only in-frame ones; the method was immunoSEQ multiplex PCR. The sample records about 110,000 clones, roughly 80% being singletons. The data are from a study of cytomegalovirus exposure and HLA in healthy donors. Overall study findings and caveats: TCR beta V- and J-gene trimming, according to a later analysis, was linked to a missense DCLRE1C variant. Across HLA loci, a later analysis found differing TCR association rates, with DRB1 most and HLA-C fewest. Several of the most significant clusters appeared linked to common viral pathogens, based on a later analysis.

What was sequenced was PBMCs. The receptor was derived from a man aged 25-45 years in good health and CMV-seropositive.

The CDR3 protein is CASSLATGTGSGANVLTF. In DNA form, the CDR3 reads TGTGCCAGCAGCTTGGCTACGGGGACAGGCTCTGGGGCCAACGTCCTGACTTTC. The rearrangement links TRBV7-6 to TRBJ2-6; 8 nucleotides line up with TRBD1. The germline V gene has CDR1 SGHVS and CDR2 FNYEAQ. The J segment lost 0 bases and the V segment lost 3 bases, leaving 7 bases of the junction unmatched. This CDR3 is 18 amino acids long.